This T cell receptor (beta chain) is drawn from a study of CD8+ T cells in alopecia areata. Across the whole study: Treated patients swallowed 5 to 10 mg of oral tofacitinib twice daily.

In the case of this clone: Antigen: not known.

Study findings and constraints: Because one nonresponder was included, the link of baseline CD8+ expansion to response is considered uncertain.

Treatment reported: oral pan-JAK inhibitor, 5-10 mg twice daily. Germline CDR1 is SQVTM and CDR2 is ANQGSEA. Trimming removed 7 bases from V and 3 bases from J; junction bases left unmatched: 4. This CDR3 comprises 12 residues. Investigators isolated RNA and reverse transcribed it into cDNA to act as the sequencing template. TCRdb's table, derived via immunoSEQ multiplex PCR, lists solely in-frame clones and lacks some. The sample shows approximately 200,000 clones, around 56% of them seen only once. This sequence originates from a human donor with alopecia areata. The chain joins TRBV29-1 to TRBJ2-7; TRBD1 matches 9 bases. The sample consisted of CD4+ T cells sorted from blood, taken at week 4, from a patient treated with tofacitinib. The CDR3 region is CSGGQGHYEQYF. The CDR3 nucleotides are TGCAGCGGGGGACAGGGTCACTACGAGCAGTACTTC.